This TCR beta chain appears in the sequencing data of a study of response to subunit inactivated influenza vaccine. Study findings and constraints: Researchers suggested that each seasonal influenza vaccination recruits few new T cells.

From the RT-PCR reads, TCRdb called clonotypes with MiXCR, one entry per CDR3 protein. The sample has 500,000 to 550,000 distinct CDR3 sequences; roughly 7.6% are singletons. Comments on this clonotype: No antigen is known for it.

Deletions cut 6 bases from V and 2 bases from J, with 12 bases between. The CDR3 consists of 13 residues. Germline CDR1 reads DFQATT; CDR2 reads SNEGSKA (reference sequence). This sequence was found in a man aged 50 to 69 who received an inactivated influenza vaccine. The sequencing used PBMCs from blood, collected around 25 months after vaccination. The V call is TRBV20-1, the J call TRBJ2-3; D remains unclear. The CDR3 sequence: CSATPGLTDTQYF. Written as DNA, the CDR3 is TGCAGTGCGACCCCGGGTCTCACAGATACGCAGTATTTT.